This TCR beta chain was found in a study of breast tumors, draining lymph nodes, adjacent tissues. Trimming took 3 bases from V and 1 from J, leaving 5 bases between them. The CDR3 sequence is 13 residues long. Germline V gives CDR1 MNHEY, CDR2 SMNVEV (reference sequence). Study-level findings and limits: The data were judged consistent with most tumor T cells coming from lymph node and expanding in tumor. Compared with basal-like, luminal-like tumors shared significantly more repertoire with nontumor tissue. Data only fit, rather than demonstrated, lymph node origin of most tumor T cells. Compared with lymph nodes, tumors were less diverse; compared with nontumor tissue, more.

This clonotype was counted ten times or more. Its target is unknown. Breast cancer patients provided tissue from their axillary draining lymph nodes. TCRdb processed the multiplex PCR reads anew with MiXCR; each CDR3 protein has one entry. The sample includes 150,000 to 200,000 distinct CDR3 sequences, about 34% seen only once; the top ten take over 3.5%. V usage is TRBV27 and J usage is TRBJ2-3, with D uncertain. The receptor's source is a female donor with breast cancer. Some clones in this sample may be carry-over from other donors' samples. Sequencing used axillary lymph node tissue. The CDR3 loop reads CASSFGGTDTQYF. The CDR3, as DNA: TGTGCCAGCAGTTTTGGTGGCACAGATACGCAGTATTTT.